This record concerns one TCR beta chain sequence. This clonotype was found many times. It has no known antigen specificity. No clone much larger than this one lies a single base away; base qualities are absent. Library creation used PCR. Sequencing instrument: Illumina HiSeq 2500. TCR library preparation used molecular barcoding, with unique molecular identifiers applied to normalize quantification of the TCRbeta repertoire. TCRdb reran the public reads through fastp at Q25 and MiXCR, keeping productive beta chains. Every distinct CDR3 protein forms one entry, paired with its most common genes and DNA. The sample table lists just under 250,000 distinct CDR3 sequences, roughly a quarter of them with a count of one. The ten largest clonotypes hold about 2.6% of the sample. The sample belongs to a study of T-cell reconstitution after alpha-beta-depleted transplantation in children (dated by TCRdb to about 2016). Context from the whole study: The study quantitatively tracked T-cell immune reconstitution after TCRalphabeta/CD19-depleted allogeneic hematopoietic cell transplantation in children using TCR repertoire profiling. General findings and caveats noted by the study authors: The high TCRbeta diversity at day 60 in some patients was ascribed to recipient T cells and intrathymic progenitors that had survived conditioning. The frequencies of hyperexpanded clones fell over the following months, and after one year, T-cell counts and TCRbeta diversity were mostly attributed to newly produced T cells. The apparently early alphabetaT-cell count recovery about two months after transplant was reportedly dependent on only several hundred rapidly expanded clones derived from non-depleted graft cells.

The sample's treatment or condition label is to be understood as: allogeneic hematopoietic cell transplantation with graft depleted of TCRalphabeta T cells and CD19 B cells. Transplant recipients were children who received TCRalphabeta/CD19-depleted allogeneic hematopoietic cell grafts. V was cut back by 1 base and J by 2 bases, leaving a gap of 15 bases between them. The CDR3 measures 15 amino acids from cysteine to phenylalanine. Only CDR3 DNA is held: 45 bases, read in frame from base 1. The germline V gene (reference sequence) sets CDR1 to DFQATT and CDR2 to SNEGSKA. The sequenced sample was PBMCs, obtained before TCRalphabeta/CD19-depleted stem cell transplant. The TCR was taken from a girl aged 2 to 10 with Fanconi anemia, due to receive a stem cell transplant. Recombination connected TRBV20-1 to TRBJ2-7, with TRBD1 as a weak D call on 6 bases. The CDR3 region has the sequence CSARGGGNRAYEQYF. The DNA sequence follows: TGCAGTGCTAGAGGAGGGGGAAATAGAGCCTACGAGCAGTACTTC.